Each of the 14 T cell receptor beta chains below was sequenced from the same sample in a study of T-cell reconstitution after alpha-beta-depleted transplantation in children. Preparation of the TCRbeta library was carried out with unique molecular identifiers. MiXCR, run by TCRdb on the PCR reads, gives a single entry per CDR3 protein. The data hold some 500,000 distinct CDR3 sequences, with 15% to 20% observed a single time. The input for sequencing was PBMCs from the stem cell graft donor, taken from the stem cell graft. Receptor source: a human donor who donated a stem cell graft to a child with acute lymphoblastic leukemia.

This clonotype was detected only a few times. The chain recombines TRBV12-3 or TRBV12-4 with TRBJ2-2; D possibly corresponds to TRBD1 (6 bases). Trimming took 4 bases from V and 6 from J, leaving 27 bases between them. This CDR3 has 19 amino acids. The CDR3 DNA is TGTGCCAGCAGTTCCCGGGTGGCGTACAGGGAAAGGCTGCCCGGGGAGCTGTTTTTT. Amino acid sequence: CASSSRVAYRERLPGELFF.

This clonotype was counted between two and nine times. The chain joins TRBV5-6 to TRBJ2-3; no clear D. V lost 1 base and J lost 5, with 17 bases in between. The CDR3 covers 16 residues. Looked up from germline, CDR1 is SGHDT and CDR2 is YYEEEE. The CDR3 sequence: CASSLLVTSREDTQYF. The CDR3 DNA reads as TGTGCCAGCAGCTTGTTGGTAACTTCTCGTGAAGATACGCAGTATTTT.

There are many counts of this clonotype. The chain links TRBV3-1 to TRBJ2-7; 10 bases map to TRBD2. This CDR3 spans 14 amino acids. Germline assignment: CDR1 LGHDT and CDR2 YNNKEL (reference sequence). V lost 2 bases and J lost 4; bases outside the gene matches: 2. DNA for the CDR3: TGTGCCAGCAGCCAAACTAGCGGGGTTTACGAGCAGTACTTC. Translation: CASSQTSGVYEQYF.

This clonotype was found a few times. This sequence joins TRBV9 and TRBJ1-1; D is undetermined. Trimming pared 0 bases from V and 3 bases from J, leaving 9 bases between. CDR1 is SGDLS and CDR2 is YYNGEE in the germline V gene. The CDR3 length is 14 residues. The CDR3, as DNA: TGTGCCAGCAGCGTAGATGGTGTGGACACTGAAGCTTTCTTT. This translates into CASSVDGVDTEAFF.

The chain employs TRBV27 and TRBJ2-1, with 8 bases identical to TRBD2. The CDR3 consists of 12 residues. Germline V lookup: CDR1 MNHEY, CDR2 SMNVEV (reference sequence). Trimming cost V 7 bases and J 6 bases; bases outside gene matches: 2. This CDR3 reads CASTSGFNEQFF. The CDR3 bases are TGTGCCAGCACTAGCGGGTTCAATGAGCAGTTCTTC.

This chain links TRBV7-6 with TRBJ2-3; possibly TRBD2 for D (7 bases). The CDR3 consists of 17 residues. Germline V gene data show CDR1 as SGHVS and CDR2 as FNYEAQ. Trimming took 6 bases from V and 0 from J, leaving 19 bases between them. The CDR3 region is CASSLAGGLGSTDTQYF. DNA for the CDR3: TGTGCCAGCAGTCTAGCCGGGGGGCTGGGTAGCACAGATACGCAGTATTTT.

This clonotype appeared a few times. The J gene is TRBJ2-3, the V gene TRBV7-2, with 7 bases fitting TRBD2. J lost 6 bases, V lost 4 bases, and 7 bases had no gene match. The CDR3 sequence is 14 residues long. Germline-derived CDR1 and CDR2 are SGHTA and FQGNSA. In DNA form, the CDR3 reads TGTGCCAGCAGCTCGGTAGCGGGTTTCGATACGCAGTATTTT. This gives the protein CASSSVAGFDTQYF.

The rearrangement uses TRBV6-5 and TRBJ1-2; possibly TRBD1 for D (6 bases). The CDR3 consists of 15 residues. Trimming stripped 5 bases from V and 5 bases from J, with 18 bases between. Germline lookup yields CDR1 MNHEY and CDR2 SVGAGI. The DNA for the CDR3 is TGTGCCAGCAGTGTATCGACAGGCCTCCTGTATGGCTACACCTTC. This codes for CASSVSTGLLYGYTF.

The CDR3 nucleotides are TGTGCCAGCAGTCGACAGGGTTACTCCTACAATGAGCAGTTCTTC. It encodes CASSRQGYSYNEQFF. The rearrangement links TRBV27 to TRBJ2-1; TRBD1 matches 7 bases. Germline assignment: CDR1 MNHEY and CDR2 SMNVEV (reference sequence). V gave up 5 bases and J gave up 0 bases; unmatched junction bases: 4. The CDR3 is made up of 15 amino acids.

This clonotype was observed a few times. The CDR3 region is CASGQAYSYNEQFF. The CDR3 DNA sequence: TGTGCCAGTGGACAGGCCTACTCCTACAATGAGCAGTTCTTC. The V and J genes are TRBV6-1 and TRBJ2-1; 7 positions match TRBD1. V shed 9 bases and J 0 bases; nucleotides not matched to a gene: 5. From germline, CDR1 is MNHNS and CDR2 SASEGT. This CDR3 is 14 amino acids long.

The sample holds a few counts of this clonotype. The CDR3 sequence is CASSAPRWTSSYNEQFF. The CDR3 bases are TGTGCCAGCAGCGCCCCGCGTTGGACGAGCTCCTACAATGAGCAGTTCTTC. The rearrangement uses TRBV11-1 and TRBJ2-1; D call uncertain. The CDR3 sequence is 17 residues long. Trimming removed 5 bases at V and 0 bases at J, with 17 bases between. From germline, CDR1 is SGHAT and CDR2 FQDESV (reference sequence).

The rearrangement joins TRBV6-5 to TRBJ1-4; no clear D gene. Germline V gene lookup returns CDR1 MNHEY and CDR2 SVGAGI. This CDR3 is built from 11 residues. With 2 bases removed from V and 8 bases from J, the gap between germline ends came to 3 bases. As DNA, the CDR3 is TGTGCCAGCAGTTACGGAGAAAAACTGTTTTTT. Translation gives CASSYGEKLFF.

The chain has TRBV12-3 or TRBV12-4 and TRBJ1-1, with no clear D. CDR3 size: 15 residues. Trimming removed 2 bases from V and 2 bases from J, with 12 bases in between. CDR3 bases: TGTGCCAGCAGTTTAATGTTGGCAGGCAACACTGAAGCTTTCTTT. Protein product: CASSLMLAGNTEAFF.

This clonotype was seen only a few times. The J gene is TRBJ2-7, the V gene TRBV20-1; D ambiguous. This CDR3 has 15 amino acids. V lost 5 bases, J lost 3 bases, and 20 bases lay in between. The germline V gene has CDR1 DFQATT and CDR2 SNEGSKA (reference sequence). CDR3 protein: CSAENIASYDYEQYF. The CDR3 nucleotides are TGCAGTGCTGAAAACATAGCCTCTTACGACTACGAGCAGTACTTC.